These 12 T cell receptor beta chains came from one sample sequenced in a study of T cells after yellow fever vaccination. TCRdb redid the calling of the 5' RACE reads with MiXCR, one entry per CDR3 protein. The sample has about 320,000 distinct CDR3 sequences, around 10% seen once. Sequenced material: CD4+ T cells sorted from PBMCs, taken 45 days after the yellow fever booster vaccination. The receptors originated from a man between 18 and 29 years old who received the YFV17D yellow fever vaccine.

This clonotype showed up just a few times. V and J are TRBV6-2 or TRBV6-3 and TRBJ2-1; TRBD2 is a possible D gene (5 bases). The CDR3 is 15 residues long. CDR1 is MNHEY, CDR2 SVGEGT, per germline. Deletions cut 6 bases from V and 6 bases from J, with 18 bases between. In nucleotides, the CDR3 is TGTGCCAGCAGCCACGAGGGAGAGGCGAGCAATGAGCAGTTCTTC. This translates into CASSHEGEASNEQFF.

CDR3 DNA: TGTGCCAGCTCCCTCGGACAGGGAATCGGCTACGAGCAGTACTTC. Translating gives CASSLGQGIGYEQYF. The rearrangement links TRBV18 to TRBJ2-7; 8 nucleotides match TRBD1. V dropped 6 bases and J dropped 3; count of bases not matched to a gene: 10. The CDR3 extends over 15 amino acids. CDR1 is KGHSH, CDR2 LQKENI, per germline. The entire variable domain, with the rest obtained from reference TRBV18 and TRBJ2-7, is as follows: NAGVMQNPRHLVRRRGQEARLRCSPMKGHSHVYWYRQLPEEGLKFMVYLQKENIIDESGMPKERFSAEFPKEGPSILRIQQVVRGDSAAYFCASSLGQGIGYEQYFGPGTRLTVT.

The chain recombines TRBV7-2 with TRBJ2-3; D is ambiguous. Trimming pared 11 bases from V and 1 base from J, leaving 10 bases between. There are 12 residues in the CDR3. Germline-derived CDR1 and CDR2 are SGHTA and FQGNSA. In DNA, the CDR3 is TGTGCCGCAACCCTACGCACAGATACGCAGTATTTT. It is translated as CAATLRTDTQYF.

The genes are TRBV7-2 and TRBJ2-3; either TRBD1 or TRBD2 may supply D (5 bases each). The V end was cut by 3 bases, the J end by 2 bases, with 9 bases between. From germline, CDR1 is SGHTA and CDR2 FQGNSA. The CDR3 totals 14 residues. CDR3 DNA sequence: TGTGCCAGCAGCTTGGGACCCCTCACAGATACGCAGTATTTT. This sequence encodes CASSLGPLTDTQYF.

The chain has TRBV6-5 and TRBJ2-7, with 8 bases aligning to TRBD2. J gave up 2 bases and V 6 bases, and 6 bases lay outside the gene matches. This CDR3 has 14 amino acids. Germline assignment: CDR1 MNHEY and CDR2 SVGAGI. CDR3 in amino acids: CASSPSGPAYEQYF. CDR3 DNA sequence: TGTGCCAGCAGCCCTAGCGGGCCGGCCTACGAGCAGTACTTC.

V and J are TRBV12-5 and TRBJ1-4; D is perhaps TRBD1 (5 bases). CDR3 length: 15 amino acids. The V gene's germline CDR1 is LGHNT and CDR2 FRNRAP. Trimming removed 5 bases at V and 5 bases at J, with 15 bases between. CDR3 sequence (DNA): TGTGCTAGTGGTCTGGGGACGGCTGAAAATGAAAAACTGTTTTTT. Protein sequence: CASGLGTAENEKLFF. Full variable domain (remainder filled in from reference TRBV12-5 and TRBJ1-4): DARVTQTPRHKVTEMGQEVTMRCQPILGHNTVFWYRQTMMQGLELLAYFRNRAPLDDSGMPKDRFSAEMPDATLATLKIQPSEPRDSAVYFCASGLGTAENEKLFFGSGTQLSVL.

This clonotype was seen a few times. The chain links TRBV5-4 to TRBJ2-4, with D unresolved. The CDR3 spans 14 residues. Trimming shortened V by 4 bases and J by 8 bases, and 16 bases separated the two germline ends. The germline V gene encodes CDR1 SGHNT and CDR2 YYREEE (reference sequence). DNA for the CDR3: TGTGCCAGCAGCCTATCCGAAACAAGGGACATTCAGTACTTC. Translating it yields CASSLSETRDIQYF.

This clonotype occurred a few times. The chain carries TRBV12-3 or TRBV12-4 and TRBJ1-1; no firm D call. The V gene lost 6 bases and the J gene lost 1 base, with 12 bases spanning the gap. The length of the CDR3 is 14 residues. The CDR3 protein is CASSRAVRNTEAFF. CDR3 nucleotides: TGTGCCAGCAGCCGGGCAGTGAGGAACACTGAAGCTTTCTTT.

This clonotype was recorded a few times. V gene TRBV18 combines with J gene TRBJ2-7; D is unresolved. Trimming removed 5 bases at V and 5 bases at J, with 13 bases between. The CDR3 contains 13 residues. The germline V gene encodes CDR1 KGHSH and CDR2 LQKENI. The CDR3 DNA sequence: TGTGCCAGCTCAACCGGGCCTGGCGACGAGCAGTACGTC. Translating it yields CASSTGPGDEQYV.

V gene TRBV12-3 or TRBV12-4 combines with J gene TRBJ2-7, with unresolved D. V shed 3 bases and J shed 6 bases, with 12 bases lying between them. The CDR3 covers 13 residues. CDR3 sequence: CASSFVQTFEQYF. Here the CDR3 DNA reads TGTGCCAGCAGTTTTGTACAGACATTCGAGCAGTACTTC.

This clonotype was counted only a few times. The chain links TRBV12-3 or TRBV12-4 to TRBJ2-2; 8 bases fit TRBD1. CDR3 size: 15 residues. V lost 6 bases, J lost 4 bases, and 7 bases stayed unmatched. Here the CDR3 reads CASSRRDRSTGELFF. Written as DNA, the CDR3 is TGTGCCAGCAGCCGTCGGGACAGGTCCACCGGGGAGCTGTTTTTT.

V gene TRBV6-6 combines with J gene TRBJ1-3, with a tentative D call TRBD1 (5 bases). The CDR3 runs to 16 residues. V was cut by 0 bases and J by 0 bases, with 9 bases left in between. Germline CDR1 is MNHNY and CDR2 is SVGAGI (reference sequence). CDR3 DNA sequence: TGTGCCAGCAGTTACTCTGGGGACGGCTCTGGAAACACCATATATTTT. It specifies CASSYSGDGSGNTIYF.